Below, one T cell receptor (beta chain) is given with its context. The clone's antigen remains unknown. Base qualities are not at hand, and no much larger clone is one base apart. Library preparation was by the immunoSEQ multiplex PCR assay. For the multiplex PCR, a mixture combining 60 forward primers for TCR Vbeta segments and 13 reverse primers for TCR Jbeta segments was used. The CDR3 region of rearranged TCR beta genes was amplified from genomic DNA with a multiplex PCR assay. The Illumina HiSeq System was used to sequence the amplified TCR beta libraries as 87-base-pair reads. The authors' pipeline ran thus. A later analysis counted about 76 million unique TCR beta chains across the 670 or so repertoires, and roughly 10 million of these chains were shared by at least two donors. Raw reads were error-corrected and collapsed into unique sequences with a nearest-neighbor algorithm that merged closely related sequences to remove PCR and sequencing errors. To assign V, D and J gene segments, CDR3 sequences were aligned to IMGT reference sequences. For a sequence to be retained, a match of at least six nucleotides was required to both a V gene segment and a J gene segment. A rearrangement was called productive if the CDR3 had no stop codons and remained in frame with V and J, and every other rearrangement was called non-productive. CDR3 was defined according to IMGT convention as the region running from the second conserved V-encoded cysteine to the conserved J-encoded phenylalanine. The earlier analysis of about 610 of the donors excluded sequences that lacked an unambiguous match to a single V gene segment. In an earlier analysis of 587 of the donors, V segments were called functional above 56.7% productive rearrangements and were called segregating when the between-donor standard deviation exceeded 5%. A statistical classification framework was developed to diagnose cytomegalovirus status using the catalog of TCR beta chain sequences. A later analysis assigned V and J genes by comparing TCR nucleotide sequences with IMGT/GENE-DB human TR gene sequences. The TCRdist pipeline was used in a later analysis to assign CDR3 sequences and most-parsimonious VDJ recombination scenarios. A later analysis defined each TCR beta chain by its CDR3 amino acid sequence plus V-gene family, and excluded reads lacking a unique V-gene family. To address suspected cross-contamination and a sequencing artifact, a later analysis removed roughly 580 highly shared, low-generation-probability nucleotide sequences. A later analysis calculated a clonal expansion index for each public chain from normalized within-repertoire ranks of inferred template counts. Generation probabilities in a later analysis came from a VDJ recombination model fitted to out-of-frame rearrangements, and those results were checked against IGoR. In a later analysis, hypergeometric tests were used to score TCR-TCR, TCR-HLA and TCR-CMV co-occurrence, with a repertoire-size bias correction applied to TCR pairs. To estimate false discovery rates, a later analysis permuted the HLA or CMV assignments 20 times. In a later analysis, co-occurring TCRs were grouped using DBSCAN, with TCRdist sequence similarity added in when clustering inside HLA-allele-positive subsets. Repertoires with fewer than 30,000 or more than 120,000 public chains, plus five repertoires with anomalous nucleotide sharing, were excluded from co-occurrence clustering. Here the immuneACCESS table is served through TCRdb, limited to in-frame sequences with V and J called. Missing clones are a known gap in these copies; in checked studies unresolved V genes cover under half, and the rest lacks a known reason. The V and J calls and clone size were taken over from that table, and D and trimming were inferred from the DNA. For this sample there are roughly 67,000 clones; about 80% appear just once. The ten largest clones take up roughly 8% of the sample.

The cohort comprised around 690 healthy bone marrow donors. At the time of sampling, every cohort member was nominally healthy, though immune exposures that went unrecorded were likely present. The donor was CMV seropositive and belonged to the group of more than 250 seropositive cohort members. A peripheral blood sample was provided by each donor, and peripheral blood mononuclear cells were used for TCR beta sequencing. Genomic DNA extraction from the blood cell samples was performed with the Qiagen DNeasy Blood Extraction Kit. This entry comes from a study of cytomegalovirus exposure and HLA in healthy donors (dated by TCRdb to about 2017). As for the study more broadly: In an earlier analysis of 450 to 750 of the donors, approximately 260 Gb of sequence data and 120 million or so unique TCR beta sequences from roughly 180 million T cells were reported. Approximately 310 gigabases of sequencing data and 70 million to 95 million unique TCR sequences made up an early release that covered approximately 620 HLA-typed donors. Of the roughly 400 genotyped donors, approximately 83% fell in the genetic ancestry cluster associated with self-reported Caucasian donors. The study aimed to test whether cataloging public T cell receptors could reveal signatures of past pathogen exposure. The T cell repertoires of some 670 subjects were profiled by immunosequencing and related to cytomegalovirus serostatus. In addition to the first cohort of hundreds of subjects, a separate validation cohort of approximately 120 different subjects was used. The study combined high-throughput TCR immunosequencing, statistical association of individual TCRs with disease status, and machine learning to predict cytomegalovirus infection status. In a later analysis, previously published TCR beta repertoires from 666 donors were re-analyzed and high-resolution HLA genotyping was added so that TCR occurrence patterns could be studied. In the later analysis, no new phenotypic data were used to find candidate immune exposures; instead, reliance was placed on TCR beta sequences and their occurrence across donors. To decide whether each TCR beta V gene segment behaved as functional or pseudogenic, an earlier analysis of fewer than 750 of the donors relied on high-throughput TCR beta sequencing. Alongside the repertoire data, information on donor age, sex, ethnicity and CMV serostatus was compiled. A later genetic analysis used genome-wide SNP genotypes for about 65% of the roughly 700 donors, treating that subset as a discovery cohort. All discovery cohort repertoires had been generated using a single sequencing platform. HLA typing covered class I and class II loci at four-digit resolution. The number of donors typed differed by locus, with about 620-630 for A, B, C, DRB1 and DQB1, over 500 for DQA1, some 570 for DPA1, and around 450 for DPB1. Because of strong linkage in the cohort, roughly five DR-DQ haplotypes were treated as single units for association and clustering. Across 398 genotyped donors of the cohort, an average of about 220,000 unique TCR beta nucleotide sequences per donor were sequenced, and approximately 19% of those sequences were non-productive. Study-wide findings and limitations: Strong co-occurrence of HLA alleles, especially DR and DQ, made assigning TCR associations to individual alleles difficult. According to the authors, the approach could potentially be generalized to other disease states and immunological phenotypes. The study gave a list of under 200 TCR beta chains associated with cytomegalovirus. CMV serostatus was the only immune exposure information available for the cohort. V-gene and J-gene trimming of TCR beta chains was associated with a missense DCLRE1C variant in a later genetic analysis, and the association was replicated in an independent cohort. A further reported finding was that TCR beta sequences accurately predicted the HLA-A and HLA-B alleles for most subjects in the first cohort. Because counts were too low, some 16 rarely observed V segments, including chromosome 9 orphons, were excluded from the earlier analysis of some 540 of the donors. Most CMV-associated TCR beta chains appeared to be HLA-restricted in a later analysis, and the HLA associations seemed to be driven largely by CMV exposure. Because some donors lacked HLA typing at each locus, the association tests relied only on the typed subset. According to a later analysis, parvovirus B19, influenza, CMV and Epstein-Barr virus appeared linked to several top co-occurrence clusters. Most TCR sequences were observed very rarely across donors, whereas some public TCRs were present in many individuals. Correlated functional status among segregating V segments might be attributable to linkage disequilibrium, but an unknown experimental factor could not be ruled out. According to a later analysis, TCR association rates differed among HLA loci, with DRB1 alleles showing the most associated TCRs and HLA-C alleles showing the fewest. A few of the identified cytomegalovirus-associated TCR beta chains were confirmed in vitro to be specific for cytomegalovirus antigens. Presence/absence analyses assumed roughly uniform sequencing depth across donors, an assumption that may not hold. A later analysis associated about 17,000 TCR beta sequences with specific HLA alleles at a false discovery rate of 0.05. The 87-base-pair reads could not distinguish some IMGT-functional V segments, including TRBV6-2 and TRBV6-3, so those segments were excluded. Cytomegalovirus status was reported to be diagnosed by the classifier with high specificity and sensitivity in both the original and validation cohorts. In an earlier analysis of 587 of the donors, most TCR beta V segments were observed in productive rearrangements about 87% or about 30% of the time, broadly matching IMGT annotations. A group of highly shared sequence variants was considered likely to be a technical artifact of the sequencing pipeline. Compared with equally common non-associated chains, HLA-associated TCR beta chains in a later analysis were more clonally expanded and had lower generation probabilities. Compared with the roughly 670-donor mean, donors in an Asian-associated ancestry cluster had fewer N-insertions in productive TCRs, according to a later genetic analysis. In this cohort, only TCR beta chains were sequenced, and detectable features were limited by the absence of alpha or paired-chain data.

In the germline V gene (reference sequence), CDR1 corresponds to SEHNR and CDR2 to FQNEAQ. V is trimmed back by 4 bases and J by 3 bases, and the junction contains 8 bases that no gene match accounts for. The CDR3 measures 15 amino acids from cysteine to phenylalanine. CDR3 DNA only is kept here, 45 bases in frame from base 1. This receptor was taken from a man aged 60 to 75 in good health and CMV-seropositive. The chain is encoded by TRBV7-9 joined to TRBJ2-5, and 7 junctional nucleotides match TRBD1. Material: PBMCs. The CDR3 protein: CASSSAPDRKETQYF. The nucleotide sequence reads TGTGCCAGCAGCTCAGCCCCGGACAGGAAAGAGACCCAGTACTTC.